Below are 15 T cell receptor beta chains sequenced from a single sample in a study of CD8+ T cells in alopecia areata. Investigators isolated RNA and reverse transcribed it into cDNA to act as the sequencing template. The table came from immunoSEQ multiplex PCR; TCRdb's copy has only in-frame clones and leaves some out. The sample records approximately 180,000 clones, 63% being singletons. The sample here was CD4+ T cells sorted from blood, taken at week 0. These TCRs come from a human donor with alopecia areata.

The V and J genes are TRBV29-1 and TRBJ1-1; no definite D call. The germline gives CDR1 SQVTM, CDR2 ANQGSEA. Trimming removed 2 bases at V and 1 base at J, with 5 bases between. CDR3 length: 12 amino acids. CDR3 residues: CSVEPGNTEAFF. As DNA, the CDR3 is TGCAGCGTTGAACCGGGGAACACTGAAGCTTTCTTT.

The CDR3 sequence is CSVRSGSDTDTQYF. For the CDR3, the DNA is TGCAGCGTTCGGTCGGGATCCGACACAGATACGCAGTATTTT. This chain connects TRBV29-1 to TRBJ2-3, with D possibly TRBD2 on 5 matching bases. This CDR3 is built from 14 residues. V was clipped by 5 bases and J by 2 bases, with 14 bases between them. Germline V gene lookup returns CDR1 SQVTM and CDR2 ANQGSEA.

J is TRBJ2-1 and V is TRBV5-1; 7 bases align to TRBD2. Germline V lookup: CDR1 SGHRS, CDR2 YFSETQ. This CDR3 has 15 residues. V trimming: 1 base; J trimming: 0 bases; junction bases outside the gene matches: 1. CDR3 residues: CASSLRGDSYNEQFF. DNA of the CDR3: TGCGCCAGCAGCTTGCGGGGGGACTCCTACAATGAGCAGTTCTTC.

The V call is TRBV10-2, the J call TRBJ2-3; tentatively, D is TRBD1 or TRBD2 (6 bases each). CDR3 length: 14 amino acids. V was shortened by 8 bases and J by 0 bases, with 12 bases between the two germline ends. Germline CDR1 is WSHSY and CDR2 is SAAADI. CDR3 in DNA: TGCGCCAGCGGAGGGGGGTCTAGCACAGATACGCAGTATTTT. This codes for CASGGGSSTDTQYF.

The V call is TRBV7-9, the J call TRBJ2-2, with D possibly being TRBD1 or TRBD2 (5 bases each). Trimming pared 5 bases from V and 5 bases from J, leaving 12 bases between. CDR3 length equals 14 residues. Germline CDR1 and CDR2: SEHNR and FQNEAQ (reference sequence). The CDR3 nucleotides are TGTGCCAGCAGCGTCAATGGGGGAACCGGGGAGCTGTTTTTT. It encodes CASSVNGGTGELFF.

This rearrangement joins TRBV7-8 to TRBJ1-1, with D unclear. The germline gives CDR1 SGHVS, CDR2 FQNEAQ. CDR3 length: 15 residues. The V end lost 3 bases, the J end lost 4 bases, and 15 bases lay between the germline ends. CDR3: CASSFFPRGRTEAFF. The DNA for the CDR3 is TGTGCCAGCAGCTTCTTCCCTCGGGGTCGCACTGAAGCTTTCTTT. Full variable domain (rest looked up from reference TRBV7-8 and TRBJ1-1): GAGVSQSPRYKVAKRGQDVALRCDPISGHVSLFWYQQALGQGPEFLTYFQNEAQLDKSGLPSDRFFAERPEGSVSTLKIQRTQQEDSAVYLCASSFFPRGRTEAFFGQGTRLTVV.

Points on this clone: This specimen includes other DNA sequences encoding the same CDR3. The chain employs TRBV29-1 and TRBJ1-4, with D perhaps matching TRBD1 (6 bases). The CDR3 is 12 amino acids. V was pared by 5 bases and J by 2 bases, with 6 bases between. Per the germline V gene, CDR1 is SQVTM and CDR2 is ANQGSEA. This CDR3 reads CSVQGTNEKLFF. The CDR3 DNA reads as TGCAGCGTTCAGGGGACTAATGAAAAACTGTTTTTT.

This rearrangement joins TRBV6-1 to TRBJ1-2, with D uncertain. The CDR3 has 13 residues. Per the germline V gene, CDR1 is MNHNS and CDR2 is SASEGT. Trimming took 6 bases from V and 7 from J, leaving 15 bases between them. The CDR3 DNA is TGTGCCAGCAGACCCGTATCCGCCTTTGGCTACACCTTC. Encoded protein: CASRPVSAFGYTF.

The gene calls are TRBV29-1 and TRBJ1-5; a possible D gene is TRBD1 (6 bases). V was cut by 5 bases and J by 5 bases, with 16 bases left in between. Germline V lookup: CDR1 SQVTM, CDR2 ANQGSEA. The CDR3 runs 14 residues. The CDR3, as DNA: TGCAGCGTTAAAACAGGGAACCTCGATCAGCCCCAGCATTTT. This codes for CSVKTGNLDQPQHF.

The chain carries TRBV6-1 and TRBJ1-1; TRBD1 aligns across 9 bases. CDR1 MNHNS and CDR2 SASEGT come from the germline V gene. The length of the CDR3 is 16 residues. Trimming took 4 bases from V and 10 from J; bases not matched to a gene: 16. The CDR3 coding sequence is TGTGCCAGCAGTGCTGGGTGGGACAGGGTAGGGTATGGAGCTTTCTTT. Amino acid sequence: CASSAGWDRVGYGAFF.

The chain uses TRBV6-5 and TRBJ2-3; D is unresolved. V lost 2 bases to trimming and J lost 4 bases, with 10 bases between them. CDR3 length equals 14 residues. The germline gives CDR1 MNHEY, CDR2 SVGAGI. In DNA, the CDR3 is TGTGCCAGCAGTTACGGTGGTGGGGCAGATACGCAGTATTTT. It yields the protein CASSYGGGADTQYF.

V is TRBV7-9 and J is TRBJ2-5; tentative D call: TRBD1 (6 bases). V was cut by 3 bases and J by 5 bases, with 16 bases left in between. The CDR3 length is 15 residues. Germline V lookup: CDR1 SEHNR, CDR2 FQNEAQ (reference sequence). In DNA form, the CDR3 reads TGTGCCAGCAGCTTGGGCGACAGGTTTCACGAGACCCAGTACTTC. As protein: CASSLGDRFHETQYF.

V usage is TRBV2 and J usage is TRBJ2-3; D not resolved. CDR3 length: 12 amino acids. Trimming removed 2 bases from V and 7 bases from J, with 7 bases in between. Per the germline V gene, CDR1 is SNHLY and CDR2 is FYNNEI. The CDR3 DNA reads TGTGCCAGCAGTGAAAGAGGATATACGCAGTATTTT. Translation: CASSERGYTQYF.

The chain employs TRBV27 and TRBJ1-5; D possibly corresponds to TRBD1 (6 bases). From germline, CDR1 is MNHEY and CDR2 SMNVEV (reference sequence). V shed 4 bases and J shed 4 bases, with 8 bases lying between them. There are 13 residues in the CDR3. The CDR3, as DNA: TGTGCCAGCAGTTGGCAGGGGAATCAGCCCCAGCATTTT. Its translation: CASSWQGNQPQHF.

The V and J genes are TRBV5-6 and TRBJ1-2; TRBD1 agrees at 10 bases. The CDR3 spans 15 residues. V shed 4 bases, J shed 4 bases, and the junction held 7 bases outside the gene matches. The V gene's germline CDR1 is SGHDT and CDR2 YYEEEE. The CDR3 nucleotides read TGTGCCAGCAGCCTCCTGGACAGGGGGTCCTATGGCTACACCTTC. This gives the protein CASSLLDRGSYGYTF.